The clone carrying this T cell receptor beta chain has just a few counts. This sample was included in a study of CD8 T cells in ankylosing spondylitis. TCRdb re-derived calls from the 5' RACE reads in MiXCR, one entry per CDR3 protein. The top ten clones hold 3% to 4% of a sample with approximately 300,000 distinct CDR3 sequences, less than 25% of them seen once. The sequencing sample was made of blood, either unsorted or a sorted T cell fraction (not recorded which). The origin of this receptor is a female donor with ankylosing spondylitis or in good health (not recorded which).

CDR3 in amino acids: CASVKSDPTTDTQYF. In nucleotides, the CDR3 is TGTGCCAGCGTCAAATCGGACCCGACCACAGATACGCAGTATTTT. The J gene is TRBJ2-3, the V gene TRBV6-1; D is uncertain. Germline V CDR1 and CDR2: MNHNS, SASEGT. Deletions cut 8 bases from V and 2 bases from J, with 17 bases between. The CDR3 loop spans 15 amino acids.